This TCR beta chain was identified in a study of technical replicates of blood from a handful of donors (dated by TCRdb to 2016 to 2017). The CDR3 sequence holds 16 residues, the cysteine and phenylalanine included. Only the CDR3 DNA is retained, 48 bases long and in frame from the first base. Via the germline V gene, CDR1 is SGHNT and CDR2 YENEEA. Germline trimming amounts to 5 bases on V and 0 bases on J, with 3 as the count of junction bases outside the gene matches. As regards this clone: The antigen it binds to is not known. Base quality data are lacking; no much larger clone is found one base away.

The library was produced with the immunoSEQ multiplex PCR assay. The table comes from immuneACCESS by way of TCRdb, which keeps in-frame sequences with V and J called. Part of the clones is missing from these tables; in studies checked, under half for an unresolved V gene and the rest for unknown reasons. The sample table holds roughly 68,000 clones, of which around 86% were seen once. 5% to 5.5% of the sample is held by the ten biggest clonotypes. The receptor was derived from a human donor in good health. Some clones in this sample may be carry-over from other donors' samples. Sequencing was carried out using PBMCs. The receptor chain draws on TRBV11-3 and TRBJ2-3, with 12 bases matching TRBD2. The CDR3 is CASSVGLAGSTDTQYF. The sequenced DNA: TGTGCCAGCAGCGTCGGACTAGCGGGGAGCACAGATACGCAGTATTTT.